The present TCR beta chain was sequenced within a study of T cell repertoires in cytomegalovirus infection. On the study more broadly: Based on public TCR beta signatures, there were indications of CMV infection and of a matching HLA type.

MiXCR, applied by TCRdb to the reads, yields one record per CDR3 protein. The sample consists of around 70,000 distinct CDR3 sequences, 28% of them appearing once. With regard to this clonotype: Its target is unknown. A read error may produce the germline difference seen at one junction end.

Germline CDR1 is SEHNR and CDR2 is FQNEAQ (reference sequence). This CDR3 region has 9 residues. Sequenced here: CD8+ T cells from cultured PBMCs, sampled from culture after CMV antigen stimulation. The TCR was taken from a human donor in good health (CMV status not recorded). Some clones in this sample may be carry-over from other donors' samples. The chain combines TRBV7-9 with TRBJ1-1; D gene unclear. The CDR3, as DNA: TGTGCCGGCGACACCGAAGCTTTCTTT. It specifies CAGDTEAFF.